This T cell receptor (beta chain) was observed in a study of blood T cell repertoires in COVID-19. For the study at large: Samples representing acute and convalescent COVID-19 were sourced from the United States, Italy and Spain. PBMCs, B-cell-depleted T cells, or T cells were the source of the cDNA or gDNA that made up the material.

Germline values: CDR1 MNHEY, CDR2 SVGEGT. Trimming removed 3 bases at V and 6 bases at J, with 12 bases between. The CDR3 has 15 amino acids. Original processing methods: Counts of nucleated cells, estimated from reference gene primer amplification, were obtained. Profiled with immunoSEQ multiplex PCR; TCRdb holds only in-frame clones, not every one. V and J calls and clone size are copied from that table; D and trimming were computed from the DNA. The sample lists a few hundred thousand clones; 89% were seen once. The chain couples TRBV6-2 or TRBV6-3 to TRBJ1-6, with a weak D call TRBD1 (5 bases). The TCR originated in a woman aged 40 to 49 who had recovered from COVID-19. Input material: peripheral blood. DNA for the CDR3: TGTGCCAGCAGTTATGGGTCCAGGGTTAATTCACCCCTCCACTTT. Translated, it gives CASSYGSRVNSPLHF.